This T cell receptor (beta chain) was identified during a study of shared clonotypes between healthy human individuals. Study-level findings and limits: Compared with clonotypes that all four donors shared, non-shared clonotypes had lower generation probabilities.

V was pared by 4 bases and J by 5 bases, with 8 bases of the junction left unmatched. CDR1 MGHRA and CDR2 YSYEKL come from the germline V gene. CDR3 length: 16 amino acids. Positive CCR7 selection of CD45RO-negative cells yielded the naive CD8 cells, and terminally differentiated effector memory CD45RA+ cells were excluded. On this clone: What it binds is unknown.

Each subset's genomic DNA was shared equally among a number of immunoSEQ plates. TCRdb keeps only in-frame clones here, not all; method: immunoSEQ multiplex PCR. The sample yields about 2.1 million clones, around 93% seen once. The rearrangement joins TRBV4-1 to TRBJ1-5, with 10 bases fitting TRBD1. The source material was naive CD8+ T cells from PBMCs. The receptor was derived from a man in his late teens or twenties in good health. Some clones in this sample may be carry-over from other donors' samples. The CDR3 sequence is CASSLAPGTGDQPQHF. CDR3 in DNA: TGCGCCAGCAGCCTTGCACCCGGGACAGGGGATCAGCCCCAGCATTTT.